Following are 25 T cell receptor beta chains from one sample sequenced in a study of T cell responses to AZD1222 COVID-19 vaccine (TCRdb year 2021). Receptor libraries were prepared by the immunoSEQ multiplex PCR assay. This immuneACCESS table, as held by TCRdb, lists in-frame sequences with V and J called but not all clones. Of the missing ones, under half trace to an unresolved V gene in checked studies; the others have no known cause. The sample records 150,000 or so clones, approximately 90% of which are singletons. The leading ten clones occupy around 1.5% of the sample. The time point label corresponds to: baseline before first vaccination. Sequencing used peripheral blood, obtained on day 0 of AZD1222 vaccination. These TCRs come from an adult in good health.

V usage is TRBV4-2 and J usage is TRBJ2-3, with a tentative D call TRBD2 (5 bases). The germline gives CDR1 LGHNA, CDR2 YNFKEQ. The CDR3 runs 14 residues. The V gene lost 1 base and the J gene lost 0 bases, with 5 bases spanning the gap. CDR3: CASSQGTSTDTQYF. Here the CDR3 DNA reads TGTGCCAGCAGCCAAGGGACTAGCACAGATACGCAGTATTTT.

This rearrangement joins TRBV10-3 to TRBJ1-1, with D unclear. This CDR3 is 13 amino acids long. Trimming removed 4 bases at V and 3 bases at J, with 9 bases between. CDR1 is ENHRY, CDR2 SYGVKD, per germline. DNA for the CDR3: TGTGCCATCAGTGCGGTCCGGGACACTGAAGCTTTCTTT. Its translation is CAISAVRDTEAFF.

This chain joins TRBV20-1 and TRBJ1-1; the D is unclear. The CDR3 length is 11 residues. Germline CDR1 and CDR2: DFQATT and SNEGSKA (reference sequence). CDR3 protein: CSYLKNTEAFF. As DNA, the CDR3 is TGCAGCTACTTAAAGAACACTGAAGCTTTCTTT.

The chain couples TRBV21-1 to TRBJ2-1. TRBV21-1 is reported as a pseudogene. The CDR3 length is 13 residues. CDR3 nucleotide sequence: TGTGCCAGCAGCAGGGGGGCGGGCAATGAGCAGTTCTTC. This codes for CASSRGAGNEQFF.

This chain uses TRBV28 with TRBJ1-2; a possible D gene is TRBD1 (5 bases). Trimming removed 2 bases at V and 4 bases at J, with 11 bases between. The CDR3 is 14 residues long. Germline V CDR1 and CDR2: MDHEN, SYDVKM. The CDR3 bases are TGTGCCAGCAGTTTACTGTCAGGGATCTATGGCTACACCTTC. As protein: CASSLLSGIYGYTF.

The gene calls are TRBV4-1 and TRBJ1-2; no reliable D call. Germline CDR1 reads MGHRA; CDR2 reads YSYEKL. The V end was cut by 4 bases, the J end by 4 bases, with 10 bases between. This CDR3 region has 13 residues. CDR3 bases: TGCGCCAGCAGCCGAGACTCAGCCTATGGCTACACCTTC. Its protein product is CASSRDSAYGYTF.

This chain connects TRBV11-2 to TRBJ1-5, with D uncertain. The length of the CDR3 is 12 residues. V lost 6 bases and J 7 bases, leaving 10 bases between the germline ends. The germline V gene encodes CDR1 SGHAT and CDR2 FQNNGV. The CDR3 spells CASSLIGQPQHF. The CDR3 region has the DNA TGTGCCAGCAGTTTGATAGGACAGCCCCAGCATTTT.

The gene calls are TRBV7-2 and TRBJ1-3; D is undetermined. V was trimmed by 3 bases and J by 0 bases, leaving 9 bases between them. There are 15 residues in the CDR3. Germline-derived CDR1 and CDR2 are SGHTA and FQGNSA. The CDR3 nucleotides are TGTGCCAGCAGCTTCGGACGGCCCTCTGGAAACACCATATATTTT. Translating gives CASSFGRPSGNTIYF.

The rearrangement links TRBV7-9 to TRBJ1-3, with no clear D. The CDR3 is made up of 16 amino acids. Trimming removed 1 base from V and 0 bases from J, with 10 bases in between. Germline V gives CDR1 SEHNR, CDR2 FQNEAQ (reference sequence). CDR3 bases: TGTGCCAGCAGCTTAGGGATTGGAAGCTCTGGAAACACCATATATTTT. Its protein is CASSLGIGSSGNTIYF.

The V and J genes are TRBV7-9 and TRBJ1-2; D is undetermined. The V gene lost 0 bases and the J gene lost 2 bases, with 10 bases spanning the gap. Per the germline V gene, CDR1 is SEHNR and CDR2 is FQNEAQ (reference sequence). CDR3 size: 15 residues. DNA of the CDR3: TGTGCCAGCAGCTTAGCGGCAGTCCGGAACTATGGCTACACCTTC. As protein: CASSLAAVRNYGYTF.

The chain couples TRBV10-3 to TRBJ2-5; tentatively, D is TRBD2 (6 bases). The CDR3 covers 15 residues. Germline CDR1 and CDR2: ENHRY and SYGVKD. V was pared by 2 bases and J by 4 bases, with 14 bases between. This CDR3 is CAISERAGQSETQYF. CDR3 coding DNA: TGTGCCATCAGTGAGAGGGCGGGGCAGTCAGAGACCCAGTACTTC.

The chain employs TRBV7-6 and TRBJ1-5; 8 bases map to TRBD1. With V trimmed by 6 bases and J by 5 bases, 3 bases remained unmatched. Germline CDR1 reads SGHVS; CDR2 reads FNYEAQ. The CDR3 covers 13 residues. CDR3 sequence reads: CASSLDRDQPQHF. CDR3 coding DNA: TGTGCCAGCAGTCTGGACAGGGATCAGCCCCAGCATTTT.

The chain is built from TRBV21-1 and TRBJ1-2. TRBV21-1 is listed as a pseudogene. CDR3 length: 16 amino acids. Here the CDR3 reads CASSKAVGGLNYGYTF. The CDR3 bases are TGTGCCAGCAGCAAAGCGGTCGGAGGTTTAAACTATGGCTACACCTTC.

This rearrangement joins TRBV25-1 to TRBJ2-1, with 16 bases aligning to TRBD2. CDR1 MGHDK and CDR2 SYGVNS come from the germline V gene. This CDR3 has 15 amino acids. Trimming took 2 bases from V and 10 from J; bases not matched to a gene: 2. CDR3 protein: CASSEVGLAGGEQFF. CDR3 coding DNA: TGTGCCAGCAGTGAAGTGGGACTAGCGGGAGGGGAGCAGTTCTTC.

V usage is TRBV11-1 and J usage is TRBJ1-1; 8 positions agree with TRBD1. Germline CDR1 is SGHAT and CDR2 is FQDESV (reference sequence). This CDR3 is 14 amino acids long. V shed 3 bases and J 4 bases; nucleotides not matched to a gene: 4. The CDR3 nucleotides read TGTGCCAGCAGCTTGGGGCAGGGGGCCACTGAAGCTTTCTTT. Translated: CASSLGQGATEAFF.

This chain links TRBV7-9 with TRBJ1-3; D uncertain. Trimming stripped 2 bases from V and 5 bases from J, with 19 bases between. CDR1 and CDR2 (germline): SEHNR, FQNEAQ (reference sequence). This CDR3 contains 17 residues. Here the CDR3 reads CASSLSAHGPFRNTIYF. The CDR3 DNA follows: TGTGCCAGCAGCTTATCGGCTCATGGGCCATTCCGAAACACCATATATTTT.

The chain carries TRBV11-2 and TRBJ2-1; 10 bases align to TRBD2. Germline CDR1 is SGHAT and CDR2 is FQNNGV. The V segment lost 2 bases and the J segment 0 bases; nucleotides outside the gene matches: 4. The CDR3 is 17 residues long. The CDR3: CASSLTSGESSYNEQFF. The CDR3 DNA reads TGTGCCAGCAGCTTAACTAGCGGGGAAAGCTCCTACAATGAGCAGTTCTTC.

This clone was counted only a few times. This CDR3 is CASSPLAGGQETQYF. CDR3 DNA sequence: TGTGCCAGCAGTCCACTAGCGGGGGGTCAAGAGACCCAGTACTTC. V usage is TRBV6-4 and J usage is TRBJ2-5; the match to TRBD2 covers 12 bases. CDR3 size: 15 residues. V shed 5 bases and J 2 bases; nucleotides not matched to a gene: 3. The germline V gene encodes CDR1 MRHNA and CDR2 SNTAGT.

The rearrangement joins TRBV4-2 to TRBJ2-1; TRBD2 might be the D (6 bases). Germline V lookup: CDR1 LGHNA, CDR2 YNFKEQ. This CDR3 region has 12 residues. V shed 0 bases and J shed 11 bases, with 8 bases lying between them. CDR3 coding DNA: TGTGCCAGCAGCCAAGACGGGACTCAGCAGTTCTTC. It specifies CASSQDGTQQFF.

The gene calls are TRBV7-9 and TRBJ1-3, with D unclear. The germline CDR1 and CDR2 sequences are SEHNR and FQNEAQ (reference sequence). The length of the CDR3 is 14 residues. The V and J ends lost 5 bases and 8 bases respectively, with 16 bases between them. CDR3 DNA: TGTGCCAGCAGCACCACCGGGATAGGACACACCATATATTTT. Amino acid sequence: CASSTTGIGHTIYF.

The chain combines TRBV11-2 with TRBJ1-3, with D uncertain. Trimming removed 4 bases from V and 4 bases from J, with 11 bases in between. The length of the CDR3 is 14 residues. Germline CDR1 SGHAT, CDR2 FQNNGV. In DNA form, the CDR3 reads TGTGCCAGCAGCTCCCGTTCGGAGGGAAACACCATATATTTT. Its protein product is CASSSRSEGNTIYF.

As DNA, the CDR3 is TGTGCCAGCAGTTTTGGCCTAGCGGGAGCCGAGCAGTACTTC. It encodes CASSFGLAGAEQYF. The J gene is TRBJ2-7, the V gene TRBV2; TRBD2 aligns across 10 bases. The germline V gene has CDR1 SNHLY and CDR2 FYNNEI. The CDR3 is 14 residues long. The J segment lost 6 bases and the V segment lost 5 bases, leaving 7 bases of the junction unmatched. Filled out from reference TRBV2 and TRBJ2-7, the complete variable domain reads EPEVTQTPSHQVTQMGQEVILRCVPISNHLYFYWYRQILGQKVEFLVSFYNNEISEKSEIFDDQFSVERPDGSNFTLKIRSTKLEDSAMYFCASSFGLAGAEQYFGPGTRLTVT.

This chain connects TRBV11-2 to TRBJ2-1; 12 nucleotides align to TRBD2. The ends lost 5 bases at V and 6 bases at J; junction bases unmatched: 8. The germline CDR1 and CDR2 sequences are SGHAT and FQNNGV. The CDR3 spans 16 residues. The CDR3 DNA follows: TGTGCCAGCAGCCCCCGGACTAGCGGGACCCTCAATGAGCAGTTCTTC. It translates to CASSPRTSGTLNEQFF.

The chain has TRBV10-3 and TRBJ1-4, with a possible D match to TRBD1 (5 bases). This CDR3 contains 14 residues. Trimming cost V 4 bases and J 7 bases, with 13 bases left between them. CDR1 is ENHRY, CDR2 SYGVKD, per germline. The CDR3 reads CAISAEGDTEKLFF. Here the CDR3 DNA reads TGTGCCATCAGTGCCGAAGGGGATACTGAAAAACTGTTTTTT.

In this sample, this clone turned up a few times. The CDR3 bases are TGTGCCAGCAGTAAGAGCGGGCGAGATAATGAAAAACTGTTTTTT. Protein product: CASSKSGRDNEKLFF. The genes are TRBV6-5 and TRBJ1-4; D not certain. V lost 5 bases to trimming and J lost 4 bases, with 14 bases between them. The germline V gene encodes CDR1 MNHEY and CDR2 SVGAGI. The CDR3 has 15 amino acids.